The 29 T cell receptor beta chains below come from one sample, sequenced in a study of T-cell reconstitution after alpha-beta-depleted transplantation in children. Unique molecular identifiers were incorporated during preparation of the TCRbeta library. TCRdb re-derived calls from the PCR reads in MiXCR, one entry per CDR3 protein. The sample includes around 200,000 distinct CDR3 sequences, 8.4% seen only once; the top ten take approximately 34%. This specimen consisted of PBMCs, mostly from graft donor cells, obtained 360 days after TCRalphabeta/CD19-depleted stem cell transplant. The receptors derive from a male patient under 10 years old who had a stem cell transplant for acute myeloid leukemia, so the T cells may come from the graft donor.

In this sample, this clonotype turned up a few times. V usage is TRBV12-3 or TRBV12-4 and J usage is TRBJ2-3, with 9 positions matching TRBD1. The CDR3 covers 18 residues. J gave up 2 bases and V 5 bases, and 14 bases lay outside the gene matches. CDR3 amino acids: CASSPRGTGRGTTDTQYF. DNA for the CDR3: TGTGCCAGCAGTCCCCGAGGGACAGGGAGGGGCACCACAGATACGCAGTATTTT.

The chain is built from TRBV20-1 and TRBJ2-1, with TRBD2 matching over 9 bases. The ends lost 6 bases at V and 3 bases at J; junction bases unmatched: 12. The germline V gene has CDR1 DFQATT and CDR2 SNEGSKA (reference sequence). The CDR3 spans 16 residues. The DNA for the CDR3 is TGCAGTGCCCCAAGAAGAAGGACTAGCGACTACAATGAGCAGTTCTTC. It specifies CSAPRRRTSDYNEQFF.

V usage is TRBV5-1 and J usage is TRBJ2-3, with D uncertain. CDR1 and CDR2 (germline): SGHRS, YFSETQ. The CDR3 runs to 17 residues. Trimming shortened V by 2 bases and J by 1 base, and 17 bases separated the two germline ends. The CDR3 loop is CASSLFVLGRGTDTQYF. CDR3 nucleotides: TGCGCCAGCAGCTTATTTGTGTTGGGTCGGGGCACAGATACGCAGTATTTT. The variable domain in full, with the rest retrieved from reference TRBV5-1 and TRBJ2-3, is KAGVTQTPRYLIKTRGQQVTLSCSPISGHRSVSWYQQTPGQGLQFLFEYFSETQRNKGNFPGRFSGRQFSNSRSEMNVSTLELGDSALYLCASSLFVLGRGTDTQYFGPGTRLTVL.

For this clonotype: The final CDR3 position lacks the conserved phenylalanine or tryptophan, pointing to a likely read error. The chain is built from TRBV12-3 or TRBV12-4 and TRBJ1-2; TRBD1 matches at 12 bases. The V segment lost 5 bases and the J segment 0 bases; nucleotides outside the gene matches: 10. This CDR3 has 18 amino acids. CDR3 region: CASSPNPGQGAPNYGYTS. The DNA for the CDR3 is TGTGCCAGCAGTCCAAACCCGGGACAGGGGGCGCCTAACTATGGCTACACCTCC.

V and J are TRBV12-3 or TRBV12-4 and TRBJ2-1; 8 bases match TRBD2. V lost 5 bases to trimming and J lost 2 bases; unmatched junction nucleotides: 11. CDR3 size: 17 residues. This CDR3 is CASSASRGAGPYNEQFF. The CDR3 DNA sequence: TGTGCCAGCAGTGCCTCGCGGGGGGCGGGACCCTACAATGAGCAGTTCTTC.

The table lists this clonotype with many counts. V gene TRBV18 combines with J gene TRBJ2-1, with D perhaps matching TRBD2 (5 bases). V was pared by 2 bases and J by 0 bases, with 11 bases between. CDR3 length equals 16 residues. Germline CDR1 and CDR2: KGHSH and LQKENI. The CDR3 is CASSPGRGDSYNEQFF. DNA of the CDR3: TGTGCCAGCTCACCAGGACGGGGAGACTCCTACAATGAGCAGTTCTTC. Filled out from reference TRBV18 and TRBJ2-1, the complete variable domain reads NAGVMQNPRHLVRRRGQEARLRCSPMKGHSHVYWYRQLPEEGLKFMVYLQKENIIDESGMPKERFSAEFPKEGPSILRIQQVVRGDSAAYFCASSPGRGDSYNEQFFGPGTRLTVL.

This rearrangement joins TRBV10-3 to TRBJ2-1; D remains ambiguous. The germline V and J ends were trimmed by 6 bases and 10 bases, with 10 bases remaining between them. There are 11 residues in the CDR3. Per the germline V gene, CDR1 is ENHRY and CDR2 is SYGVKD. In nucleotides, the CDR3 is TGTGCCATCAGCCGAAACGGGGAGCAGTTCTTC. Translated, it gives CAISRNGEQFF.

CDR3 loop: CSAREWASGSSYEQYF. In nucleotides, the CDR3 is TGCAGTGCTAGAGAATGGGCTAGCGGGAGCTCCTACGAGCAGTACTTC. The chain recombines TRBV20-1 with TRBJ2-7, with TRBD2 matching over 10 bases. The CDR3 is 16 residues long. With 0 bases clipped from V and 0 bases from J, the junction kept 5 bases outside the gene matches. CDR1 DFQATT and CDR2 SNEGSKA come from the germline V gene (reference sequence).

This clonotype has at least ten counts. The J gene is TRBJ2-7, the V gene TRBV20-1; no clear D gene. Looked up from germline, CDR1 is DFQATT and CDR2 is SNEGSKA (reference sequence). The CDR3 is 12 amino acids. V was shortened by 1 base and J by 2 bases, with 6 bases between the two germline ends. The DNA for the CDR3 is TGCAGTGCTAGAGGGGATACCTACGAGCAGTACGTC. This sequence encodes CSARGDTYEQYV.

This clonotype occurred a few times. The V and J genes are TRBV29-1 and TRBJ2-7; 9 bases line up with TRBD2. V trimming: 4 bases; J trimming: 4 bases; junction bases outside the gene matches: 8. Germline values: CDR1 SQVTM, CDR2 ANQGSEA. The CDR3 covers 14 residues. The CDR3 protein is CSVGTGLAGYEQYF. The CDR3 DNA is TGCAGCGTTGGGACGGGGCTAGCGGGGTACGAGCAGTACTTC.

This chain joins TRBV20-1 and TRBJ1-5; a possible D gene is TRBD1 (5 bases). V was clipped by 5 bases and J by 0 bases, with 14 bases between them. The CDR3 spans 15 residues. The germline V gene has CDR1 DFQATT and CDR2 SNEGSKA (reference sequence). Here the CDR3 reads CSARDGSSSNQPQHF. For the CDR3, the DNA is TGCAGTGCTCGGGACGGATCGAGTAGCAATCAGCCCCAGCATTTT.

In this sample, this clonotype turned up many times. The rearrangement joins TRBV5-1 to TRBJ2-7; the D call may be TRBD1 or TRBD2 (5 bases each). This CDR3 is 13 amino acids long. The germline CDR1 and CDR2 sequences are SGHRS and YFSETQ. The germline V and J ends were trimmed by 2 bases and 6 bases, with 12 bases remaining between them. The CDR3 DNA follows: TGCGCCAGCAGCTTCGGGACCCTCCCCGAGCAGTACTTC. This gives the protein CASSFGTLPEQYF.

This clonotype was counted once. The gene calls are TRBV3-1 and TRBJ2-2; TRBD2 aligns across 7 bases. The CDR3 spans 14 residues. Germline V gives CDR1 LGHDT, CDR2 YNNKEL (reference sequence). The ends lost 4 bases at V and 7 bases at J; junction bases unmatched: 6. The CDR3 DNA reads as TGTGCCAGCAGCCCCCGGGGGGAGAGCGGGGAGCTGTTTTTT. The encoded protein is CASSPRGESGELFF.

This clonotype was detected only a few times. The rearrangement uses TRBV5-5 and TRBJ1-1; D is undetermined. With 6 bases removed from V and 0 bases from J, the gap between germline ends came to 12 bases. Germline CDR1 and CDR2: SGHKS and YYEKEE (reference sequence). The CDR3 covers 14 residues. The CDR3 here is CASILGNLNTEAFF. The CDR3 DNA sequence: TGTGCCAGCATCCTGGGCAATCTGAACACTGAAGCTTTCTTT.

The chain employs TRBV6-5 and TRBJ2-7; maybe TRBD1 (7 bases). The V gene's germline CDR1 is MNHEY and CDR2 SVGAGI. CDR3 length equals 18 residues. The V end lost 6 bases, the J end lost 6 bases, and 30 bases lay between the germline ends. Here the CDR3 reads CASRPRRGQSISWSEQYF. The CDR3 nucleotides are TGTGCCAGCAGACCTCGGAGGGGACAGAGTATCAGTTGGAGCGAGCAGTACTTC.

This clonotype was recorded many times. This CDR3 reads CSARDPYTGSTDTQYF. CDR3 DNA: TGCAGTGCTAGAGATCCGTATACGGGGAGCACAGATACGCAGTATTTT. The genes are TRBV20-1 and TRBJ2-3, with D possibly matching TRBD2 (5 bases). The CDR3 has 16 amino acids. V was trimmed by 0 bases and J by 0 bases, leaving 13 bases between them. Germline V gene sequence: CDR1 DFQATT, CDR2 SNEGSKA (reference sequence).

This clonotype was observed a handful of times. J is TRBJ2-3 and V is TRBV7-2; 7 bases map to TRBD1. The V gene end was trimmed by 4 bases and the J gene end by 5 bases; junction bases not matched to a gene: 6. Germline V CDR1 and CDR2: SGHTA, FQGNSA. The CDR3 is made up of 14 amino acids. CDR3 nucleotides: TGTGCCAGCAGCTATAACCAGGGGGAAGATACGCAGTATTTT. As protein: CASSYNQGEDTQYF.

This clonotype has a handful of counts. The rearrangement uses TRBV12-3 or TRBV12-4 and TRBJ2-7; TRBD2 agrees at 14 bases. The CDR3 extends over 17 amino acids. The J segment lost 4 bases and the V segment lost 3 bases, leaving 8 bases of the junction unmatched. The CDR3 is CASSFLTSGREKYEQYF. The CDR3 coding sequence is TGTGCCAGCAGTTTTCTGACTAGCGGGAGGGAAAAATACGAGCAGTACTTC.

In its sample, this clonotype was seen many times. This chain connects TRBV10-3 to TRBJ1-1, with 7 bases aligning to TRBD1. The CDR3 covers 14 residues. The germline V gene encodes CDR1 ENHRY and CDR2 SYGVKD. V trimming: 7 bases; J trimming: 7 bases; junction bases outside the gene matches: 12. The CDR3 DNA reads as TGTGCCATCACTTCCACGGACAGGACGGGTGAAGCTTTCTTT. This sequence encodes CAITSTDRTGEAFF.

The gene calls are TRBV29-1 and TRBJ1-4; no reliable D call. Germline CDR1 reads SQVTM; CDR2 reads ANQGSEA. The CDR3 extends over 12 amino acids. Trimming took off 4 bases at V and 3 bases at J, with 6 bases between the two ends. The CDR3 region is CSVAAANEKLFF. In DNA form, the CDR3 reads TGCAGCGTTGCGGCGGCTAATGAAAAACTGTTTTTT.

This clonotype was seen more than once but under ten times. The chain has TRBV11-2 and TRBJ2-7, with D tentatively TRBD1 (6 bases). V lost 4 bases and J lost 0, with 19 bases in between. The CDR3 extends over 17 amino acids. Germline assignment: CDR1 SGHAT and CDR2 FQNNGV. The CDR3 reads CASSSHPGVAGSYEQYF. CDR3 DNA sequence: TGTGCCAGCAGCTCCCACCCAGGGGTCGCAGGCTCCTACGAGCAGTACTTC. The full variable domain, its missing parts supplied by reference TRBV11-2 and TRBJ2-7, is EAGVAQSPRYKIIEKRQSVAFWCNPISGHATLYWYQQILGQGPKLLIQFQNNGVVDDSQLPKDRFSAERLKGVDSTLKIQPAKLEDSAVYLCASSSHPGVAGSYEQYFGPGTRLTVT.

The chain uses TRBV15 and TRBJ2-1; D uncertain. This CDR3 comprises 15 residues. Trimming left V 0 bases short and J 5 bases short, with 11 bases between. The germline CDR1 and CDR2 sequences are LNHNV and YYDKDF (reference sequence). Here the CDR3 DNA reads TGTGCCACCAGCAGAGATCGACTCGCAAACAATGAGCAGTTCTTC. It codes for CATSRDRLANNEQFF. The whole variable domain, remainder taken from reference TRBV15 and TRBJ2-1, is DAMVIQNPRYQVTQFGKPVTLSCSQTLNHNVMYWYQQKSSQAPKLLFHYYDKDFNNEADTPDNFQSRRPNTSFCFLDIRSPGLGDTAMYLCATSRDRLANNEQFFGPGTRLTVL.

This clonotype showed up just a few times. V usage is TRBV12-3 or TRBV12-4 and J usage is TRBJ2-7; D is unresolved. V was shortened by 3 bases and J by 0 bases, with 12 bases between the two germline ends. This CDR3 has 15 amino acids. The CDR3 protein is CASSLFRRVSYEQYF. CDR3 nucleotide sequence: TGTGCCAGCAGTTTGTTTCGACGGGTCTCCTACGAGCAGTACTTC.

This clonotype was observed at least ten times. V is TRBV12-3 or TRBV12-4 and J is TRBJ1-5, with D uncertain. This CDR3 region has 12 residues. V lost 6 bases, J lost 6 bases, and 9 bases lay in between. The CDR3 loop reads CASSQTFQPQHF. The CDR3, as DNA: TGTGCCAGCAGCCAGACTTTTCAGCCCCAGCATTTT.

At least ten counts were recorded for this clonotype. The gene calls are TRBV3-1 and TRBJ2-2; 12 positions match TRBD2. V lost 3 bases and J lost 6; bases outside the gene matches: 2. CDR3 size: 15 residues. Looked up from germline, CDR1 is LGHDT and CDR2 is YNNKEL (reference sequence). The CDR3 loop reads CASSHTSGRPGELFF. DNA for the CDR3: TGTGCCAGCAGCCACACTAGCGGGAGGCCCGGGGAGCTGTTTTTT.

This clonotype was counted only a few times. The gene calls are TRBV9 and TRBJ2-1; 7 bases map to TRBD1. Germline values: CDR1 SGDLS, CDR2 YYNGEE. After removal of 2 bases from V and 0 bases from J, the junction contained 5 bases not matched to a gene. CDR3 length: 16 amino acids. CDR3 loop: CASSVRGDSSYNEQFF. DNA of the CDR3: TGTGCCAGCAGCGTTCGTGGGGACAGCTCCTACAATGAGCAGTTCTTC. The whole variable domain, filled in from reference TRBV9 and TRBJ2-1, reads DSGVTQTPKHLITATGQRVTLRCSPRSGDLSVYWYQQSLDQGLQFLIQYYNGEERAKGNILERFSAQQFPDLHSELNLSSLELGDSALYFCASSVRGDSSYNEQFFGPGTRLTVL.

This clonotype was counted ten times or more. The chain couples TRBV2 to TRBJ2-7; D is undetermined. The CDR3 runs to 13 residues. Germline CDR1 and CDR2: SNHLY and FYNNEI. Between the trimmed V and J ends, which lost 7 bases and 4 bases, there was a span of 14 bases. CDR3 region: CASTKVPSYEQYF. CDR3 in DNA: TGTGCCAGCACTAAGGTCCCCTCTTACGAGCAGTACTTC.

The table lists this clonotype with a few counts. V and J are TRBV29-1 and TRBJ2-1; D gene unclear. Trimming pared 3 bases from V and 2 bases from J, leaving 11 bases between. The germline CDR1 and CDR2 sequences are SQVTM and ANQGSEA. The CDR3 runs 14 residues. This CDR3 reads CSVDGDDPYNEQFF. CDR3 bases: TGCAGCGTTGACGGAGATGACCCCTACAATGAGCAGTTCTTC.

This clonotype was seen only a few times. In DNA, the CDR3 is TGTGCCAGCAGCTTAGAGGACTCTACGCAGTATTTT. This sequence encodes CASSLEDSTQYF. The genes are TRBV7-2 and TRBJ2-3; possible D gene TRBD2, 5 bases. Germline V gene data show CDR1 as SGHTA and CDR2 as FQGNSA. Between the trimmed V and J ends, which lost 1 base and 8 bases, there was a span of 7 bases. This CDR3 has 12 residues.